A single TCR beta chain is shown here with its context. Its antigen is still unknown. CDR1 is MGHRA, CDR2 YSYEKL, per germline. This CDR3 has 16 residues. Trimming pared 2 bases from V and 0 bases from J, leaving 14 bases between. These data come from a study of cytomegalovirus exposure and HLA in healthy donors. Points from the study as a whole: Presence/absence comparisons presumed near-even sequencing depth among donors. From TCR beta sequences, most subjects' HLA-A and HLA-B alleles were reportedly predicted accurately. It is likely that the observed cluster of highly shared sequence variants was a sequencing artifact.

60 Vbeta and 13 Jbeta primers were used in PCR. TCRdb keeps only in-frame clones here, not all; method: immunoSEQ multiplex PCR. The sample holds about 180,000 clones; approximately 82% are singletons and the top ten take 1.2%. This sequence was found in a girl aged 2-10 years in good health and CMV-seropositive. Sequencing input: PBMCs. The rearrangement uses TRBV4-1 and TRBJ2-7; D call uncertain. CDR3 sequence: CASSQFHSQSSYEQYF. The CDR3 DNA reads as TGCGCCAGCAGCCAATTTCACAGCCAGAGCTCCTACGAGCAGTACTTC.